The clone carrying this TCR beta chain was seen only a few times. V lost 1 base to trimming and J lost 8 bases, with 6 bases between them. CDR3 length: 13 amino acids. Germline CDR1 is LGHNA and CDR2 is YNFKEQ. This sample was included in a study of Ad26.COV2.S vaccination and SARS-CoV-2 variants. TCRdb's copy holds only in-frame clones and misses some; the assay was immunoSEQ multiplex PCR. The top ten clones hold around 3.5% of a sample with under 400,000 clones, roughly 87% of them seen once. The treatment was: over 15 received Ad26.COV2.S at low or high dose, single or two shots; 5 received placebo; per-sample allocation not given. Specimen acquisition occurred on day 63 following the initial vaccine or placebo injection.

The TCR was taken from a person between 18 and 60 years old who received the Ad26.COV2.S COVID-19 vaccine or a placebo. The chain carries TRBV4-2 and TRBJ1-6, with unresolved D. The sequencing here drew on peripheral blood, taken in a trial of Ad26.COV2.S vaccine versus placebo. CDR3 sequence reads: CASSQGDDSPLHF. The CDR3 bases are TGTGCCAGCAGCCAAGGTGATGATTCACCCCTCCACTTT.